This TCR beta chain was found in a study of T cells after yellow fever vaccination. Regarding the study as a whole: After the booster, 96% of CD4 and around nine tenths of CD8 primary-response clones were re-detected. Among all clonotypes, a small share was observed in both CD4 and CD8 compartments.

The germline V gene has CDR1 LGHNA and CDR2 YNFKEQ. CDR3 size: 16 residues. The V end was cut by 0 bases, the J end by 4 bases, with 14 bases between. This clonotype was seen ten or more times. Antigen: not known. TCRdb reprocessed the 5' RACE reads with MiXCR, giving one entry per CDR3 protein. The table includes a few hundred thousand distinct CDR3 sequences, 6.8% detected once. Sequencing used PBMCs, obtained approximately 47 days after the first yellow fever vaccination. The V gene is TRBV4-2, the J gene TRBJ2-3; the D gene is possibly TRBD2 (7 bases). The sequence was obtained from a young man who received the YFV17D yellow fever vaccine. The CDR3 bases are TGTGCCAGCAGCCAAGAGGGCGGGGGCCTTCCAGATACGCAGTATTTT. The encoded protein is CASSQEGGGLPDTQYF.